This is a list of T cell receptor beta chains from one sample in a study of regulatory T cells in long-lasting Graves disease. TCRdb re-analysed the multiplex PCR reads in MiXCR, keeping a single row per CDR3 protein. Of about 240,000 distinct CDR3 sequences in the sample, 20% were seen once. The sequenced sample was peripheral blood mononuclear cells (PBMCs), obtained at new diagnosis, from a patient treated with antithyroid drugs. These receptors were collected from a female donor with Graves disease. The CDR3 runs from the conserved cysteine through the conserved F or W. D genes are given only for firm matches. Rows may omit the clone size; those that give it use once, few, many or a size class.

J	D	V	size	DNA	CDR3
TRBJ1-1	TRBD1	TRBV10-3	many	TGTGCCATCAGTGAGGGGAGGGGACAGGGGAACACTGAAGCTTTCTTT	CAISEGRGQGNTEAFF
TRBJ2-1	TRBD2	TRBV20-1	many	TGCAGTGCTAGAGATCGGGTAGCGGGAGTAAATGAGCAGTTCTTC	CSARDRVAGVNEQFF
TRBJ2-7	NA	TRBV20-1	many	TGCAGTGCTGGGGCTAAGGGTTCGATCTCCTACGAGCAGTACTTC	CSAGAKGSISYEQYF
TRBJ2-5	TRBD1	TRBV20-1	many	TGCAGTGCTAGAGATTGGACAGGGCAAGAGACCCAGTACTTC	CSARDWTGQETQYF
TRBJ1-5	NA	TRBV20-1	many	TGCAGTGCTAGCCGGGGGAATCAGCCCCAGCATTTT	CSASRGNQPQHF
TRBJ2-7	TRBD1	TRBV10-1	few	TGCGCCAGCAGTCCACGGGACAGGGTCGACGAGCAGTACTTC	CASSPRDRVDEQYF
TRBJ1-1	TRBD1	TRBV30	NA	TGTGCCTGGAGAGGGACAGGGCGAGCTTTCTTT	CAWRGTGRAFF
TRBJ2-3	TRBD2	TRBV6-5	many	TGTGCCAGCAGTTACCGGACTAGCGGGACCACAGATACGCAGTATTTT	CASSYRTSGTTDTQYF
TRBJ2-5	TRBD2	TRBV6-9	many	TGTGCCAGCAGTTACCGGACTAGCGGGGGCCCCCAAGAGACCCAGTACTTC	CASSYRTSGGPQETQYF
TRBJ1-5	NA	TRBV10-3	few	TGTGCCTCCAGTAAGAGTGGAGGCAATCAGCCCCAGCATTTT	CASSKSGGNQPQHF
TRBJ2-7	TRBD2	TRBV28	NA	TGTGCCAGCAGAAACCTAGCGGGTACCTACGAGCAGTACTTC	CASRNLAGTYEQYF
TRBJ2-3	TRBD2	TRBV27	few	TGTGCCAGCAGTACTAAAGCGGGGGGGCGGCCAGATACGCAGTATTTT	CASSTKAGGRPDTQYF
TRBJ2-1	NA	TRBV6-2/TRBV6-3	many	TGTGCCAGCAGTCTCACGGGGGACCGCAATGAGCAGTTCTTC	CASSLTGDRNEQFF
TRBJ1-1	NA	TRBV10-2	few	TGCGCCAGCAGCGAAACGGTGAACGGGGGCACTGAAGCTTTCTTT	CASSETVNGGTEAFF
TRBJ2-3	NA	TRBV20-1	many	TGCAGCGCCCCTTCAGCTTTGAGCACAGATACGCAGTATTTT	CSAPSALSTDTQYF
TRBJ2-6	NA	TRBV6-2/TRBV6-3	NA	TGTGCCAGCAGCGACCTGTCTGGGGGGGCCAACGTCCTGACTTTC	CASSDLSGGANVLTF
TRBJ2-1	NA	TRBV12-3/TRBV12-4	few	TGTGCCAGCAGTTGGCGCGGTCCTGAGCAGTTCTTC	CASSWRGPEQFF
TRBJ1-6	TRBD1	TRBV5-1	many	TGCGCCAGCAGCCTCGGACAGGCGAGCTCCTATAATTCACCCCTCCACTTT	CASSLGQASSYNSPLHF
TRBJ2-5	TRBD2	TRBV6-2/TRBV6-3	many	TGTGCCCTCCGGGGGGAGAGACAAGAGACCCAGTACTTC	CALRGERQETQYF
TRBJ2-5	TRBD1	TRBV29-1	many	TGCAGCGCCCTGACAGGGGGCGAGACCCAGTACTTC	CSALTGGETQYF
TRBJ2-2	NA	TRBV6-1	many	TGTGCCAGCAGATCCCGGGACTCCAGCGGCGGGGAGCTGTTTTTT	CASRSRDSSGGELFF
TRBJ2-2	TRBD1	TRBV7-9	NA	TGTGCCAGCAGCTACATGACAGGGCAGGACGGGGAGCTGTTTTTT	CASSYMTGQDGELFF
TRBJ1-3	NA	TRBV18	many	TGCGCCAGCAGCCCACCTGGAAACACCATATATTTT	CASSPPGNTIYF
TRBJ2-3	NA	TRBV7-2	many	TGTGCCAGCAGCTTAGGAGGGGCCACAGATACGCAGTATTTT	CASSLGGATDTQYF
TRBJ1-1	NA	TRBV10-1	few	TGCGCCAGCAGTGAGACAGGGCGCCGAGCTTTCTTT	CASSETGRRAFF
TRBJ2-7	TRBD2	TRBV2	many	TGTGCCAGCAGTGAAAGCGGGAGGATCTACGAGCAGTACTTC	CASSESGRIYEQYF
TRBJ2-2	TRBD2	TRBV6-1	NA	TGTGCCAGCAGTTACCAGCTAGCGGGGGTGAACACCGGAGAGCTGTTTTTT	CASSYQLAGVNTGELFF
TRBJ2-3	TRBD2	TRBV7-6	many	TGTGCCAGCAGCCCCGACCGGGCGGGGGGTTTCACAGATACGCAGTATTTT	CASSPDRAGGFTDTQYF
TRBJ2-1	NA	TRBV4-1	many	TGCGCCAGCAGCGTATTGGGTGAGAGCTCCTACAATGAGCAGTTCTTC	CASSVLGESSYNEQFF
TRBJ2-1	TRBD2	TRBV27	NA	TGTACCAGCAGTTTGGGACTAGCGGGACAGAGCTCCTACAATGAGCAGTTCTTC	CTSSLGLAGQSSYNEQFF
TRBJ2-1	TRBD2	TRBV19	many	TGTGCCAGTAGTCATGCGGGCGGGAGACGTGAGCAGTTCTTC	CASSHAGGRREQFF
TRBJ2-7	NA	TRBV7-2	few	TGTGCCAGCAGCTTGATGAGACAAGGGCAGTACTTC	CASSLMRQGQYF
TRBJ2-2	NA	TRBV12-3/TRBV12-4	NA	TGTGCCAGCTCTCACAGGGATATCACCGGGGAGCTGTTTTTT	CASSHRDITGELFF
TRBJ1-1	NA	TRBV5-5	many	TGTGCCAGCAGCTCCGTAGTGGGCACTGAAGCTTTCTTT	CASSSVVGTEAFF
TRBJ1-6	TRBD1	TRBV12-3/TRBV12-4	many	TGTGCCAGCAGTTTAGAGGGACAGACTAATTCACCCCTCCACTTT	CASSLEGQTNSPLHF
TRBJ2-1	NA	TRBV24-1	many	TGTGCCACCAGTCTTACAGGGTCCGCCTACAATGAGCAGTTCTTC	CATSLTGSAYNEQFF
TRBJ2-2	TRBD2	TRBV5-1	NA	TGCGCCAGCAGCCCCGTAGCGGGAGGCTACACCGGGGAGCTGTTTTTT	CASSPVAGGYTGELFF
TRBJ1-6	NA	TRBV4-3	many	TGCGCCAGCAGCCCTGGGCCGGGGAACTATAATTCACCCCTCCACTTT	CASSPGPGNYNSPLHF
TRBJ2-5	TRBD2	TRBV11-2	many	TGTGCCAGCAGCTTGGGAGCGGGGGGCAAGGAGACCCAGTACTTC	CASSLGAGGKETQYF
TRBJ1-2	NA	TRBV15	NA	TGTGCCACCAGCAGAGAACTGACGTCTAACTATGGCTACACCTTC	CATSRELTSNYGYTF
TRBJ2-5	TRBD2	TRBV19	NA	TGTGCCAGTAAAGGGCTAGCGGGGGGGGGACCATACCCCCAAGAGACCCAGTACTTC	CASKGLAGGGPYPQETQYF
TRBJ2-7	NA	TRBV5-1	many	TGCGCCAGCAGCTTGGCCGGACAGTCGACCTACGAGCAGTACTTC	CASSLAGQSTYEQYF
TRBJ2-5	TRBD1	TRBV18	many	TGTGCCAGCACTCACCGGTCCGGGACAGAAGAGACCCAGTACTTC	CASTHRSGTEETQYF
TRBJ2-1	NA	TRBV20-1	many	TGCAGTGCTAGTGGGACCCAATACCCCTACAATGAGCAGTTCTTC	CSASGTQYPYNEQFF
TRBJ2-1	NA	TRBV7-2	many	TGTGCCAGCAGCTTTTTAAGAGAAAACAATGAGCAGTTCTTC	CASSFLRENNEQFF
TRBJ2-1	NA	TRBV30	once	TGTGCCTGGAGTGTACCCTACAATGAGCAGTTCTTC	CAWSVPYNEQFF
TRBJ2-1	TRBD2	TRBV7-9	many	TGTGCCAGCAGCCCCGGACTAGTTGAGCAGTTCTTC	CASSPGLVEQFF
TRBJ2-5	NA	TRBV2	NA	TGTGCCAGCAGGGGCCTGTCGGGACAAACAGAGACGGAGACCCAGTACTTC	CASRGLSGQTETETQYF
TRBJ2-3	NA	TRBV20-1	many	TGCAGTGCTAGAGATCTTTCGGACAGTAGCACAGATACGCAGTATTTT	CSARDLSDSSTDTQYF
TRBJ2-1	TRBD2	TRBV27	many	TGTGCCAGCAGTTTACTAGCGGGAGGGGGCGAGCAGTTCTTC	CASSLLAGGGEQFF
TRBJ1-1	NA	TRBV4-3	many	TGCGCCAGCAGCCAAGAGAGTAGGGTATTCTTT	CASSQESRVFF